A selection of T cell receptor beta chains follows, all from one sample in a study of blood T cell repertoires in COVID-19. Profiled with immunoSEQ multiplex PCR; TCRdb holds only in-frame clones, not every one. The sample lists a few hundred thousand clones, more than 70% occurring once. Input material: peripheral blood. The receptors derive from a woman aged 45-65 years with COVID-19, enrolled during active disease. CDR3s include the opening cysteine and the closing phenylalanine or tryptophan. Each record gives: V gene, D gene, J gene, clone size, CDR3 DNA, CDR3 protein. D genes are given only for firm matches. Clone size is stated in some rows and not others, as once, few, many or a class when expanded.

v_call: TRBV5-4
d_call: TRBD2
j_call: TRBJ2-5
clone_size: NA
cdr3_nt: TGTGCCAGCAGCTTCCCACGGGGGGGAGAGACCCAGTACTTC
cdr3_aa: CASSFPRGGETQYF

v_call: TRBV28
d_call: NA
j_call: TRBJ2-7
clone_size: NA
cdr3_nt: TGTGCCAGCAGTTTATCGACAGGACAAAAATCCTACGAGCAGTACTTC
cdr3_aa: CASSLSTGQKSYEQYF

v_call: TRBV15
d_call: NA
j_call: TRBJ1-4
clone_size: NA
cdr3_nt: TGTGCCACCAGCAGTGTCGGGGGGTCTCAGAATGAAAAACTGTTTTTT
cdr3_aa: CATSSVGGSQNEKLFF

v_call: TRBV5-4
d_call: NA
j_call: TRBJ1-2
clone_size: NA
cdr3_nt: TGTGCCAGCAGCAGGATCGCAGGGAACTATGGCTACACCTTC
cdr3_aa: CASSRIAGNYGYTF

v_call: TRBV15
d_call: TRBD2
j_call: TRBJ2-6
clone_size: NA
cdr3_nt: TGTGCCACCAGCAGAGATAGCGGGAACGGGGCCAACGTCCTGACTTTC
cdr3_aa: CATSRDSGNGANVLTF

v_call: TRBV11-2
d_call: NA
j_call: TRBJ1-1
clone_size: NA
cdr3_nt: TGTGCCAGCAGCCTAGGGGGGCCCACGATAACTGAAGCTTTCTTT
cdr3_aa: CASSLGGPTITEAFF

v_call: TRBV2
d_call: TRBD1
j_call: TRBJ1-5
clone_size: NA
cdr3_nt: TGTGCCAGCGGGGACAGGGGGCTTCCCAATAGCAATCAGCCCCAGCATTTT
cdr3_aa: CASGDRGLPNSNQPQHF

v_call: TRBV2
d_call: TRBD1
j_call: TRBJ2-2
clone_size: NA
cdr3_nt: TGTGCCAGCGGACAGGGCGAGACAGTAACCGGGGAGCTGTTTTTT
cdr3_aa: CASGQGETVTGELFF

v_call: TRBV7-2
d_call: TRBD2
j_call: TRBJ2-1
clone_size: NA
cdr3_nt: TGTGCCAGCAGCTTAGAAGGGCGGGGGTCGTACAATGAGCAGTTCTTC
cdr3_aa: CASSLEGRGSYNEQFF

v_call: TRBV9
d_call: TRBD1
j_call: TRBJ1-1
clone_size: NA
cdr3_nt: TGTGCCAGCAGCGCCTTCGGACAGGGGGCTAACACTGAAGCTTTCTTT
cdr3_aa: CASSAFGQGANTEAFF

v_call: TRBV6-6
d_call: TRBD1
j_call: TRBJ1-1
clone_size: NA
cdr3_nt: TGTGCCAGCAGTCAACCGGGACAGGGTACTGAAGCTTTCTTT
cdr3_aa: CASSQPGQGTEAFF

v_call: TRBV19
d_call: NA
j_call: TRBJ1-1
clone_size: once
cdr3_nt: TGTGCCAGTAGTATATTTTATAGGGAGGTGACTGAAGCTTTCTTT
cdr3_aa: CASSIFYREVTEAFF

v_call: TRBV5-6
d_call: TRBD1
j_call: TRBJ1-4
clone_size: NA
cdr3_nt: TGTGCCAGCAGCTTAATCGGACAGGCCGATAGGAGTGAAAAACTGTTTTTT
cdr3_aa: CASSLIGQADRSEKLFF

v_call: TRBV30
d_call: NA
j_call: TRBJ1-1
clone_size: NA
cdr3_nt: TGTGCCTGGAGAGGAAGGGGTGGAAGGAACACTGAAGCTTTCTTT
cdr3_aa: CAWRGRGGRNTEAFF

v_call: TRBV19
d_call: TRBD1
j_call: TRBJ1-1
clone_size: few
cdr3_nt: TGTGCCACCCGGGACAGGGGGAACACTGAAGCTTTCTTT
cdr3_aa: CATRDRGNTEAFF

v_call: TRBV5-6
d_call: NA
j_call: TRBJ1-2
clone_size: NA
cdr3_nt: TGTGCCAGCAGCTGGGACACCTCTAACTATGGCTACACCTTC
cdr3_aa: CASSWDTSNYGYTF

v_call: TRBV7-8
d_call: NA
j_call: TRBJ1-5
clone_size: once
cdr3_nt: TGTGCCAGCAGCTTAGCGCGGCCGACGGCCAATCAGCCCCAGCATTTT
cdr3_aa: CASSLARPTANQPQHF

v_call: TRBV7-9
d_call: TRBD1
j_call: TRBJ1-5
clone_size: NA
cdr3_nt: TGTGCCAGCAGCTTAGCCGGGACAGGGACGGGGCAGCCCCAGCATTTT
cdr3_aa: CASSLAGTGTGQPQHF

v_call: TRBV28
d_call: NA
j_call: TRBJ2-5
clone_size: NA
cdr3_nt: TGTGCCAGCAGTTTACGAGGAGTTCACGGTTTAAGAACCCAGTACTTC
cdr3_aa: CASSLRGVHGLRTQYF

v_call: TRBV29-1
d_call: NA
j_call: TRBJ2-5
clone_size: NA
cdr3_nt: TGCAGCGTTTTCCCCGACAGTGACCAAGAGACCCAGTACTTC
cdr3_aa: CSVFPDSDQETQYF

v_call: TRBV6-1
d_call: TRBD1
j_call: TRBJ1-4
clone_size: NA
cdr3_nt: TGTGCCAGCAGTGAGCCCCAACTGGGACAGGGAGGGGAAAAACTGTTTTTT
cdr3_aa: CASSEPQLGQGGEKLFF

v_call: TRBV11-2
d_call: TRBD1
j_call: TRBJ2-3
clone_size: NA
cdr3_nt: TGTGCCAGCAACCAAGGGGGCGATACGCAGTATTTT
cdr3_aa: CASNQGGDTQYF

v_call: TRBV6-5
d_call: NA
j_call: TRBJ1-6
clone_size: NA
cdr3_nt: TGTGCCAGCATAGGGGGTTTTTATAAGAATTCACCCCTCCACTTT
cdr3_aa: CASIGGFYKNSPLHF

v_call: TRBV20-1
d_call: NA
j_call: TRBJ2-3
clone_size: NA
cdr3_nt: TGCAGTGCTAGTGTGCCCCGAGAGGGCACAGATACGCAGTATTTT
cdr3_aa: CSASVPREGTDTQYF

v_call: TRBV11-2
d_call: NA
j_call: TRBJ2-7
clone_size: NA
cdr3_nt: TGTGCCAGCAGCTTTGGGAAGGAGGGTTACGAGCAGTACTTC
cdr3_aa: CASSFGKEGYEQYF

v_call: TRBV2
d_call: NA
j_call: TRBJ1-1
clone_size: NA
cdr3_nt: TGTGCCAGCAGCGAACCCCAGGACCTAGCCTTAGAAGCTTTCTTT
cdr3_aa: CASSEPQDLALEAFF

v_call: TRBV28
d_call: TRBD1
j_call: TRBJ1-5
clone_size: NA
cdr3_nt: TGTGCCAGCAGTCCTCAGGGGGGCAATCAGCCCCAGCATTTT
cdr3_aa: CASSPQGGNQPQHF